These 14 T cell receptor beta chains came from one sample sequenced in a study of control samples from healthy donors and cancer patients. Profiled with immunoSEQ multiplex PCR; TCRdb holds only in-frame clones, not every one. The data contain about 140,000 clones, more than 80% of them seen just once; the ten biggest clones take up under 9%. The sample comprised blood. Every receptor here comes from a man aged 18-30 years in good health.

V and J are TRBV18 and TRBJ1-5; D gene ambiguous. The germline V and J ends were trimmed by 2 bases and 5 bases, with 10 bases remaining between them. The length of the CDR3 is 14 residues. Germline CDR1 is KGHSH and CDR2 is LQKENI. The CDR3 spells CASSPGSQHQPQHF. CDR3 in DNA: TGTGCCAGCTCACCAGGCAGCCAGCATCAGCCCCAGCATTTT.

This clone was counted only a few times. The chain uses TRBV6-1 and TRBJ1-4, with no clear D. This CDR3 region has 16 residues. The germline V gene has CDR1 MNHNS and CDR2 SASEGT. V lost 1 base to trimming and J lost 5 bases, with 14 bases between them. The CDR3 DNA reads as TGTGCCAGCAGTGAAGTACCCGAGGTATTGAATGAAAAACTGTTTTTT. Translated, it gives CASSEVPEVLNEKLFF.

The chain uses TRBV5-4 and TRBJ2-1, with D unclear. The germline V gene encodes CDR1 SGHNT and CDR2 YYREEE (reference sequence). Trimming shortened V by 3 bases and J by 3 bases, and 10 bases separated the two germline ends. This CDR3 has 14 residues. The CDR3 DNA sequence: TGTGCCAGCAGCTCCCTAGGGATCTACAATGAGCAGTTCTTC. This codes for CASSSLGIYNEQFF.

The chain has TRBV4-1 and TRBJ2-6; 12 nucleotides line up with TRBD2. Trimming cost V 4 bases and J 4 bases; bases outside gene matches: 8. The V gene's germline CDR1 is MGHRA and CDR2 YSYEKL. This CDR3 comprises 18 residues. Here the CDR3 reads CASSPASGGALGANVLTF. The CDR3, as DNA: TGCGCCAGCAGCCCCGCTAGCGGGGGGGCTCTCGGGGCCAACGTCCTGACTTTC.

This chain connects TRBV24-1 to TRBJ1-2; perhaps TRBD1 as D (5 bases). Trimming removed 4 bases at V and 4 bases at J, with 15 bases between. The CDR3 covers 15 residues. Germline V gene lookup returns CDR1 KGHDR and CDR2 SFDVKD. Here the CDR3 reads CATSEEGRTPYGYTF. DNA for the CDR3: TGTGCCACCAGTGAGGAGGGACGTACACCCTATGGCTACACCTTC.

The gene calls are TRBV6-5 and TRBJ1-3; TRBD1 is a possible D gene (5 bases). The CDR3 covers 15 residues. V lost 4 bases, J lost 2 bases, and 12 bases lay in between. In germline, CDR1 is MNHEY, CDR2 SVGAGI. For the CDR3, the DNA is TGTGCCAGCAGTTTCCAGGGTTTGGCTGGAAACACCATATATTTT. Residues: CASSFQGLAGNTIYF.

This clone was detected once. V usage is TRBV10-3 and J usage is TRBJ2-3; 8 nucleotides align to TRBD2. The CDR3 runs to 15 residues. CDR1 is ENHRY and CDR2 is SYGVKD in the germline V gene. The J segment lost 1 base and the V segment lost 0 bases, leaving 0 bases of the junction unmatched. CDR3 protein: CAISESTSGTDTQYF. The CDR3 nucleotides read TGTGCCATCAGTGAGTCGACTAGCGGCACAGATACGCAGTATTTT.

The V call is TRBV5-5, the J call TRBJ1-1, with 11 bases lining up with TRBD1. Trimming cost V 3 bases and J 4 bases; bases outside gene matches: 5. The germline CDR1 and CDR2 sequences are SGHKS and YYEKEE (reference sequence). The CDR3 contains 15 residues. As DNA, the CDR3 is TGTGCCAGCAGCTGGGGGACAGGGGGAGGCACTGAAGCTTTCTTT. It yields the protein CASSWGTGGGTEAFF.

The chain joins TRBV11-3 to TRBJ2-2; D tentatively fits TRBD1 or TRBD2 (5 bases each). V lost 1 base to trimming and J lost 5 bases, with 8 bases between them. Germline CDR1 reads SGHNT; CDR2 reads YENEEA. This CDR3 region has 14 residues. The CDR3 sequence is CASSLAGGTGELFF. The CDR3 DNA follows: TGTGCCAGCAGCTTAGCTGGGGGAACCGGGGAGCTGTTTTTT.

The rearrangement links TRBV18 to TRBJ1-1, with TRBD1 identical over 7 bases. CDR1 and CDR2 from the germline V gene are KGHSH and LQKENI. This CDR3 is 14 amino acids long. V lost 3 bases to trimming and J lost 1 base; unmatched junction nucleotides: 2. CDR3 region: CASSPYRGNTEAFF. CDR3 bases: TGTGCCAGCTCACCGTACAGGGGGAACACTGAAGCTTTCTTT.

The genes are TRBV25-1 and TRBJ1-4, with D perhaps TRBD1 (5 bases). The CDR3 contains 14 residues. V shed 6 bases and J shed 11 bases, with 19 bases lying between them. Germline values: CDR1 MGHDK, CDR2 SYGVNS. The DNA of the CDR3 is TGTGCCAGCAGGGCAGTCGGGGCGCGGGAGAAACTGTTTTTT. This sequence encodes CASRAVGAREKLFF.

The chain uses TRBV2 and TRBJ1-1, with D perhaps matching TRBD1 (6 bases). Trimming pared 6 bases from V and 4 bases from J, leaving 15 bases between. Germline V gives CDR1 SNHLY, CDR2 FYNNEI. This CDR3 has 14 residues. CDR3 nucleotides: TGTGCCAGCAGCGGAGTCAGGGGTACCACTGAAGCTTTCTTT. Its translation is CASSGVRGTTEAFF.

CDR3 in amino acids: CASSRWLAGGTETQYF. The CDR3 bases are TGTGCCAGCAGCCGATGGCTAGCGGGGGGCACAGAGACCCAGTACTTC. V gene TRBV7-9 combines with J gene TRBJ2-5; 11 nucleotides align to TRBD2. Trimming took 5 bases from V and 4 from J; bases not matched to a gene: 9. The germline V gene encodes CDR1 SEHNR and CDR2 FQNEAQ (reference sequence). The length of the CDR3 is 16 residues.

The genes are TRBV4-3 and TRBJ2-1; the D gene is possibly TRBD2 (5 bases). Germline V gives CDR1 LGHNA, CDR2 YSLEER. The ends were cut back, 0 bases at V and 8 bases at J, with 11 bases in the middle. This CDR3 contains 14 residues. CDR3 sequence (DNA): TGCGCCAGCAGCCAAGAAAGAGGGAGTTATGAGCAGTTCTTC. It encodes CASSQERGSYEQFF.